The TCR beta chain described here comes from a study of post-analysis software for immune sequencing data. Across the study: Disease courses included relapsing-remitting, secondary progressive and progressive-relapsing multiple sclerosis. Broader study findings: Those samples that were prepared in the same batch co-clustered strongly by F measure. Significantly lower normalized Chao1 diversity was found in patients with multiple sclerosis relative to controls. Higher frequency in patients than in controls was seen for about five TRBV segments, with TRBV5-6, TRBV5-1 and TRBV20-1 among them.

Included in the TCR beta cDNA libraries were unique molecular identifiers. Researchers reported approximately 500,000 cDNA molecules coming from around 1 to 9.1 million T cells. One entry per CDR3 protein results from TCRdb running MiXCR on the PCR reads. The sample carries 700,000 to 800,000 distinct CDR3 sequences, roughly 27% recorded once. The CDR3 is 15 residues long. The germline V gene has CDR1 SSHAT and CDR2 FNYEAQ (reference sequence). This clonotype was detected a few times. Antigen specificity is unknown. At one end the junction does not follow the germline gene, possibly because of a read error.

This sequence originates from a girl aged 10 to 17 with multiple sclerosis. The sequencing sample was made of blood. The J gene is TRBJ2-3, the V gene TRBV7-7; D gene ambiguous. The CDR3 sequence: CASSPTGQATDTQYF. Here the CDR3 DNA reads TGTGCTAGCAGCCCCACTGGGCAGGCCACAGATACGCAGTATTTT.